The 19 T cell receptor beta chains below were found in one sample sequenced in a study of blood T cell repertoires in COVID-19. The method was immunoSEQ multiplex PCR; TCRdb's version includes in-frame clones alone and lacks a portion of them. The sample records approximately 210,000 clones, around nine tenths being singletons. The specimen was peripheral blood. All receptors come from a woman aged 40 to 50 with acute or convalescent COVID-19.

V and J are TRBV4-1 and TRBJ1-2, with 9 bases matching TRBD1. The junction had 2 bases not matched to a gene; V was cut back by 1 base and J by 8 bases. Germline CDR1 reads MGHRA; CDR2 reads YSYEKL. This CDR3 has 13 residues. The CDR3 nucleotides read TGCGCCAGCAGCCAAGGGACAGGGGTCGGCTACACCTTC. Residues: CASSQGTGVGYTF.

V and J are TRBV9 and TRBJ2-3; D perhaps matches TRBD2 (7 bases). Trimming stripped 6 bases from V and 5 bases from J, with 16 bases between. The germline gives CDR1 SGDLS, CDR2 YYNGEE. The CDR3 has 14 amino acids. The CDR3 nucleotides read TGTGCCAGCACCGGGGGGCAGGGAATAGATACGCAGTATTTT. It yields the protein CASTGGQGIDTQYF.

J is TRBJ1-2 and V is TRBV3-1 (or the pseudogene TRBV3-2); 9 nucleotides match TRBD1. The CDR3 consists of 15 residues. Germline assignment: CDR1 LGHDT and CDR2 YNNKEL (reference sequence). V lost 3 bases to trimming and J lost 2 bases; unmatched junction nucleotides: 4. The CDR3 region has the DNA TGTGCCAGCAGCCACGAGGACAGGGGAAACTATGGCTACACCTTC. This sequence encodes CASSHEDRGNYGYTF.

The gene calls are TRBV27 and TRBJ1-5, with D uncertain. Gene TRBJ2-3 matches the end of the DNA better, so the J call may be wrong. Germline-derived CDR1 and CDR2 are MNHEY and SMNVEV (reference sequence). This CDR3 is 12 amino acids long. The CDR3 sequence is CASSTFNRPQYF. CDR3 nucleotides: TGTGCCAGCAGTACCTTCAATCGTCCCCAGTATTTT.

V is TRBV6-1 and J is TRBJ2-1; TRBD2 aligns across 11 bases. Per germline, CDR1 MNHNS and CDR2 SASEGT. The CDR3 length is 15 residues. V lost 0 bases, J lost 8 bases, and 3 bases stayed unmatched. The CDR3 loop is CASSEAASGGYEQFF. CDR3 sequence (DNA): TGTGCCAGCAGTGAAGCGGCTAGCGGGGGGTATGAGCAGTTCTTC.

V usage is TRBV6-5 and J usage is TRBJ2-1; the D gene is possibly TRBD2 (7 bases). Trimming shortened V by 8 bases and J by 8 bases, and 16 bases separated the two germline ends. Germline CDR1 reads MNHEY; CDR2 reads SVGAGI. The CDR3 consists of 13 residues. CDR3 region: CASLRGASYEQFF. The CDR3 DNA is TGTGCCAGCCTCCGGGGGGCTAGTTATGAGCAGTTCTTC.

This clone was found a few times. V and J are TRBV30 and TRBJ2-3; a weak D match, TRBD2 (5 bases). This CDR3 spans 11 amino acids. Germline-derived CDR1 and CDR2 are GTSNPN and SVGIG (reference sequence). Trimming took 3 bases from V and 4 from J, leaving 5 bases between them. Here the CDR3 DNA reads TGTGCCTGGAGCGGGGCAGATACGCAGTATTTT. Translated: CAWSGADTQYF.

The chain couples TRBV10-3 to TRBJ1-2; 8 bases map to TRBD1. The CDR3 contains 15 residues. Per germline, CDR1 ENHRY and CDR2 SYGVKD. J lost 8 bases, V lost 1 base, and 9 bases had no gene match. CDR3 nucleotides: TGTGCCATCAGTGAGTGGGGACAGGCCTCCGACGGCTACACCTTC. Amino acids: CAISEWGQASDGYTF.

The V call is TRBV6-5, the J call TRBJ1-1; TRBD1 aligns across 10 bases. Germline CDR1 reads MNHEY; CDR2 reads SVGAGI. Trimming removed 9 bases from V and 3 bases from J; junction bases left unmatched: 4. CDR3 size: 13 residues. The CDR3 region is CASPGTGDTEAFF. The CDR3 nucleotides are TGTGCCAGTCCGGGGACAGGGGACACTGAAGCTTTCTTT.

The chain has TRBV7-9 and TRBJ2-3; 14 bases align to TRBD2. Trimming cost V 5 bases and J 4 bases; bases outside gene matches: 2. Germline V gene data show CDR1 as SEHNR and CDR2 as FQNEAQ (reference sequence). The CDR3 extends over 15 amino acids. The CDR3 here is CASSLTSGRADTQYF. CDR3 nucleotide sequence: TGTGCCAGCAGCCTGACTAGCGGGAGGGCAGATACGCAGTATTTT.

The chain combines TRBV14 with TRBJ1-2; TRBD1 agrees at 9 bases. Trimming at V came to 0 bases and at J to 5 bases, leaving 16 bases not matched to a gene. This CDR3 comprises 19 residues. Germline V gene lookup returns CDR1 SGHDN and CDR2 FVKESK. This CDR3 is CASSQDPWDRERTRYGYTF. CDR3 nucleotides: TGTGCCAGCAGCCAAGATCCGTGGGACAGGGAAAGGACTCGGTATGGCTACACCTTC.

V gene TRBV11-2 combines with J gene TRBJ1-2; TRBD1 matches at 12 bases. Germline values: CDR1 SGHAT, CDR2 FQNNGV. J was trimmed by 4 bases and V by 2 bases; bases with no gene match: 14. The CDR3 sequence is 19 residues long. The CDR3 nucleotides are TGTGCCAGCAGCTTAATAAGGTTTGGGACAGGGGGCAGTGGCTATGGCTACACCTTC. It is translated as CASSLIRFGTGGSGYGYTF.

The chain links TRBV6-5 to TRBJ1-5; TRBD1 matches at 7 bases. Per germline, CDR1 MNHEY and CDR2 SVGAGI. Unmatched junction bases numbered 7, after V lost 8 bases and J lost 3 bases. The CDR3 length is 14 residues. CDR3 sequence (DNA): TGTGCCAGCGAGAACAGGGGTCTCAATCAGCCCCAGCATTTT. Its translation: CASENRGLNQPQHF.

V and J are TRBV6-5 and TRBJ1-2; 11 nucleotides line up with TRBD1. The J segment lost 4 bases and the V segment lost 6 bases, leaving 4 bases of the junction unmatched. CDR3 length: 14 residues. The germline CDR1 and CDR2 sequences are MNHEY and SVGAGI. The CDR3 nucleotides are TGTGCCAGCAGGCGGACAGGGGGCGGCTATGGCTACACCTTC. Translation: CASRRTGGGYGYTF.

This rearrangement joins TRBV3-1 (or the pseudogene TRBV3-2) to TRBJ1-5, with unresolved D. The V and J ends lost 1 base and 6 bases respectively, with 13 bases between them. CDR1 and CDR2 from the germline V gene are LGHDT and YNNKEL (reference sequence). The CDR3 loop spans 15 amino acids. CDR3 bases: TGTGCCAGCAGCCAAGGATTGTCTACCGGTCAGCCCCAGCATTTT. This translates into CASSQGLSTGQPQHF.

The chain combines TRBV19 with TRBJ1-5; D is unclear. The CDR3 sequence is 14 residues long. The ends were cut back, 2 bases at V and 4 bases at J, with 9 bases in the middle. CDR1 is LNHDA, CDR2 SQIVND, per germline (reference sequence). The CDR3 loop is CASSIPLVNQPQHF. In DNA, the CDR3 is TGTGCCAGTAGTATACCCCTAGTGAATCAGCCCCAGCATTTT. Full variable domain (remainder filled in from reference TRBV19 and TRBJ1-5): DGGITQSPKYLFRKEGQNVTLSCEQNLNHDAMYWYRQDPGQGLRLIYYSQIVNDFQKGDIAEGYSVSREKKESFPLTVTSAQKNPTAFYLCASSIPLVNQPQHFGDGTRLSIL.

The chain links TRBV5-1 to TRBJ2-1; 13 bases agree with TRBD2. V trimming: 5 bases; J trimming: 8 bases; junction bases outside the gene matches: 4. The CDR3 totals 14 residues. Germline V CDR1 and CDR2: SGHRS, YFSETQ. The chain's CDR3 is CASRGLAGLDEQFF. The CDR3 DNA is TGCGCCAGCAGGGGACTAGCGGGGTTGGATGAGCAGTTCTTC.

The rearrangement joins TRBV7-3 to TRBJ2-5, with D maybe TRBD1 (6 bases). Germline CDR1 is SGHTA and CDR2 is FQGTGA. Between the trimmed V and J ends, which lost 2 bases and 5 bases, there was a span of 15 bases. This CDR3 comprises 15 residues. In DNA, the CDR3 is TGTGCCAGCAGCTTAGGGGGTGGGGGCGGGGAGACCCAGTACTTC. This encodes CASSLGGGGGETQYF.

The CDR3 region is CASGLGVGGAVGELFF. In DNA form, the CDR3 reads TGTGCTAGTGGTTTGGGAGTAGGGGGCGCGGTCGGGGAGCTGTTTTTT. The chain has TRBV12-5 and TRBJ2-2; 7 nucleotides match TRBD1. This CDR3 contains 16 residues. V was pared by 1 base and J by 7 bases, with 9 bases of the junction left unmatched. CDR1 LGHNT and CDR2 FRNRAP come from the germline V gene. The full variable domain, with the rest looked up from reference TRBV12-5 and TRBJ2-2, is DARVTQTPRHKVTEMGQEVTMRCQPILGHNTVFWYRQTMMQGLELLAYFRNRAPLDDSGMPKDRFSAEMPDATLATLKIQPSEPRDSAVYFCASGLGVGGAVGELFFGEGSRLTVL.